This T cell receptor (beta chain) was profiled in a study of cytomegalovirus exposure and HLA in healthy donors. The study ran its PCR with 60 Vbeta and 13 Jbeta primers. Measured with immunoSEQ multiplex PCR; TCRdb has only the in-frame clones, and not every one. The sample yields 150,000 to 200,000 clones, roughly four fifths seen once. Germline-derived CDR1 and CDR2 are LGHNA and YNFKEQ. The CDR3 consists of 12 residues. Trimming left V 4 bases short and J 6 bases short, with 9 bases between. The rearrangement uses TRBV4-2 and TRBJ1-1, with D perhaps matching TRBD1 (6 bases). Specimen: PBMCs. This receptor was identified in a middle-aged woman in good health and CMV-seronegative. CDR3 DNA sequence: TGTGCCAGCAGCCCCTACAGGGCTGAAGCTTTCTTT. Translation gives CASSPYRAEAFF.